These 3 T cell receptor beta chains were all obtained from the same sample, sequenced in a study of identical twins. TCRdb ran MiXCR on the 5' RACE reads and lists one entry per CDR3 protein. The sample yields roughly 1.6 million distinct CDR3 sequences, roughly 35% seen once. The sequencing sample was made of cord blood. The receptors here all came from a newborn girl in good health.

This clonotype was seen only a few times. The chain uses TRBV7-2 and TRBJ2-7, with 7 bases identical to TRBD2. The CDR3 extends over 14 amino acids. Germline values: CDR1 SGHTA, CDR2 FQGNSA. The trim removed 5 bases at V and 6 bases at J, leaving 10 bases unmatched. In nucleotides, the CDR3 is TGTGCCAGCAGCCCAGTAGGGACTATTAGCGAGCAGTACTTC. It specifies CASSPVGTISEQYF.

V and J are TRBV6-1 and TRBJ1-5, with D possibly being TRBD1 (5 bases). This CDR3 region has 17 residues. Germline CDR1 and CDR2: MNHNS and SASEGT. V was trimmed by 5 bases and J by 1 base, leaving 18 bases between them. CDR3 loop: CASSPRGRGISNQPQHF. CDR3 coding DNA: TGTGCCAGCAGTCCACGCGGACGGGGGATAAGCAATCAGCCCCAGCATTTT.

This clonotype was seen a few times. The V call is TRBV12-3 or TRBV12-4, the J call TRBJ2-1; 8 bases are shared with TRBD2. The junction had 10 bases not matched to a gene; V was cut back by 9 bases and J by 0 bases. The CDR3 consists of 16 residues. The CDR3: CASSRGGRLSYNEQFF. CDR3 DNA sequence: TGTGCCAGTAGCAGGGGCGGGAGGCTCTCCTACAATGAGCAGTTCTTC.